These 29 T cell receptor beta chains originate from one sample sequenced in a study of blood T cell repertoires in COVID-19 (dated by TCRdb to the early 2020s). Receptors were amplified or captured by the immunoSEQ multiplex PCR assay. TCRdb stores this immuneACCESS table with in-frame sequences only. Part of the clones is absent; in the studies checked, under half of the shortfall reflects unresolved V genes, and no reason is known for the rest. The sample table shows around 100,000 clones, and 86% are seen once. Of the sample, less than 2% is held by the ten largest clones. The sequencing sample was made of peripheral blood. The source of these receptors is a man older than 75 with acute or convalescent COVID-19.

V is TRBV28 and J is TRBJ2-1; D might be TRBD2 (6 bases). Between the trimmed V and J ends, which lost 3 bases and 6 bases, there was a span of 15 bases. Germline V lookup: CDR1 MDHEN, CDR2 SYDVKM. CDR3 size: 15 residues. CDR3 loop: CASSFVGTYLNEQFF. CDR3 sequence (DNA): TGTGCCAGCAGTTTTGTGGGGACTTATCTCAATGAGCAGTTCTTC.

This clone was found a few times. The chain carries TRBV4-3 and TRBJ1-2; 9 bases line up with TRBD1. V shed 0 bases and J 3 bases; nucleotides not matched to a gene: 5. The CDR3 is 16 amino acids. Germline lookup yields CDR1 LGHNA and CDR2 YSLEER. The chain's CDR3 is CASSQEGQGSYYGYTF. CDR3 bases: TGCGCCAGCAGCCAAGAGGGACAGGGTTCGTACTATGGCTACACCTTC.

The V gene is TRBV5-5, the J gene TRBJ1-2; TRBD1 aligns across 9 bases. The CDR3 is 15 residues long. The germline V gene has CDR1 SGHKS and CDR2 YYEKEE (reference sequence). V was pared by 1 base and J by 4 bases, with 5 bases of the junction left unmatched. CDR3 protein: CASSLTGGDAYGYTF. The CDR3 nucleotides read TGTGCCAGCAGCTTGACAGGGGGCGATGCCTATGGCTACACCTTC.

The chain has TRBV4-1 and TRBJ2-1, with D maybe TRBD2 (6 bases). V lost 2 bases and J 10 bases, leaving 24 bases between the germline ends. The CDR3 is made up of 17 amino acids. Germline-derived CDR1 and CDR2 are MGHRA and YSYEKL. Written as DNA, the CDR3 is TGCGCCAGCAGCCAACGCTTCTCGGGACTGACCTTAGGCGAGCAGTTCTTC. Protein sequence: CASSQRFSGLTLGEQFF.

The V gene is TRBV5-1, the J gene TRBJ2-7; 7 positions match TRBD2. Trimming cost V 4 bases and J 0 bases; bases outside gene matches: 7. CDR1 SGHRS and CDR2 YFSETQ come from the germline V gene. The CDR3 runs 15 residues. The CDR3 region has the DNA TGCGCCAGCAGCGCCAATAGCGGGTCCTCCTACGAGCAGTACTTC. Encoded protein: CASSANSGSSYEQYF.

The chain combines TRBV25-1 with TRBJ2-2; 9 bases fit TRBD1. This CDR3 has 15 amino acids. V shed 11 bases, J shed 2 bases, and the junction held 9 bases outside the gene matches. CDR1 is MGHDK and CDR2 is SYGVNS in the germline V gene. This CDR3 reads CAVRDREKNTGELFF. CDR3 coding DNA: TGTGCCGTCCGGGACAGGGAAAAAAACACCGGGGAGCTGTTTTTT.

V gene TRBV28 combines with J gene TRBJ1-5; 8 nucleotides align to TRBD1. Germline V gene data show CDR1 as MDHEN and CDR2 as SYDVKM. The CDR3 extends over 20 amino acids. Germline trimming cut 4 bases from V and 1 base from J; bases unmatched to any gene: 18. CDR3 sequence reads: CASSSRKQGGNIWSNQPQHF. In nucleotides, the CDR3 is TGTGCCAGCAGTTCTAGAAAACAGGGGGGAAATATTTGGAGCAATCAGCCCCAGCATTTT.

V and J are TRBV7-3 and TRBJ2-7; 13 positions match TRBD2. Germline V gene sequence: CDR1 SGHTA, CDR2 FQGTGA. V lost 5 bases to trimming and J lost 2 bases; unmatched junction nucleotides: 6. The CDR3 consists of 16 residues. CDR3 protein: CASSPSGTSGTYEQYF. The CDR3 nucleotides read TGTGCCAGCAGCCCCTCCGGGACTAGCGGGACCTACGAGCAGTACTTC.

This clone was detected only a few times. The rearrangement uses TRBV7-2 and TRBJ1-4; 7 nucleotides align to TRBD1. This CDR3 has 15 amino acids. Germline values: CDR1 SGHTA, CDR2 FQGNSA. V lost 5 bases and J lost 1; bases outside the gene matches: 4. This CDR3 reads CASSRQGGTNEKLFF. The CDR3 DNA sequence: TGTGCCAGCAGCCGGCAGGGGGGAACTAATGAAAAACTGTTTTTT.

The chain uses TRBV12-5 and TRBJ2-2; 13 positions match TRBD2. This CDR3 is built from 14 residues. The trim removed 10 bases at V and 6 bases at J, leaving 5 bases unmatched. Germline CDR1 is LGHNT and CDR2 is FRNRAP. The CDR3 nucleotides read TGTGCTACGGGGACTAGCGGGAATCCCGGGGAGCTGTTTTTT. This codes for CATGTSGNPGELFF.

The chain is built from TRBV7-3 and TRBJ1-1; 9 bases map to TRBD1. The CDR3 length is 13 residues. The junction had 5 bases not matched to a gene; V was cut back by 6 bases and J by 6 bases. Germline values: CDR1 SGHTA, CDR2 FQGTGA. The CDR3 DNA reads as TGTGCCAGCAGATCTAGACAGGGGGCTGAAGCTTTCTTT. This translates into CASRSRQGAEAFF.

This rearrangement joins TRBV14 to TRBJ1-1; 7 bases are a match to TRBD1. V lost 2 bases to trimming and J lost 6 bases; unmatched junction nucleotides: 15. Germline V CDR1 and CDR2: SGHDN, FVKESK. The CDR3 has 17 amino acids. Written as DNA, the CDR3 is TGTGCCAGCAGCCAATACAGGGGAAGGGGAACAGCGGCTGAAGCTTTCTTT. Amino acid sequence: CASSQYRGRGTAAEAFF.

The rearrangement links TRBV7-9 to TRBJ2-1; D might be TRBD2 (6 bases). The V end lost 5 bases, the J end lost 10 bases, and 21 bases lay between the germline ends. From germline, CDR1 is SEHNR and CDR2 FQNEAQ (reference sequence). The CDR3 spans 15 residues. The CDR3 DNA sequence: TGTGCCAGCAGCCCGACCCGGGACTCCTCTGGGGAGCAGTTCTTC. This translates into CASSPTRDSSGEQFF.

The J gene is TRBJ2-1, the V gene TRBV24-1; the D gene is possibly TRBD2 (6 bases). CDR3 size: 15 residues. The V end was cut by 9 bases, the J end by 5 bases, with 19 bases between. Germline V gives CDR1 KGHDR, CDR2 SFDVKD. As DNA, the CDR3 is TGTGCCACCTCTGCTTCGCGGGACGGGCACAATGAGCAGTTCTTC. Protein sequence: CATSASRDGHNEQFF.

The chain is built from TRBV7-3 and TRBJ2-3; D uncertain. The germline V and J ends were trimmed by 4 bases and 5 bases, with 16 bases remaining between them. The CDR3 covers 15 residues. Per germline, CDR1 SGHTA and CDR2 FQGTGA. The CDR3 here is CASSSGRSPRDTQYF. The CDR3 bases are TGTGCCAGCAGCTCCGGCCGGAGCCCCAGAGATACGCAGTATTTT.

This clone turned up a few times. This chain links TRBV2 with TRBJ1-5; 8 nucleotides match TRBD1. The CDR3 has 15 amino acids. J gave up 5 bases and V 3 bases, and 6 bases lay outside the gene matches. Germline-derived CDR1 and CDR2 are SNHLY and FYNNEI. DNA of the CDR3: TGTGCCAGCAGTGATACAGGGGGATTGGATCAGCCCCAGCATTTT. Protein: CASSDTGGLDQPQHF.

The J gene is TRBJ2-3, the V gene TRBV28; no clear D gene. The CDR3 extends over 13 amino acids. Germline V gene data show CDR1 as MDHEN and CDR2 as SYDVKM. V lost 3 bases, J lost 0 bases, and 4 bases lay in between. CDR3 nucleotide sequence: TGTGCCAGCAGTTTCGGGAGCACAGATACGCAGTATTTT. It is translated as CASSFGSTDTQYF.

The rearrangement joins TRBV2 to TRBJ1-1; D not certain. CDR1 is SNHLY, CDR2 FYNNEI, per germline. Trimming left V 2 bases short and J 4 bases short, with 14 bases between. The CDR3 contains 15 residues. CDR3 sequence reads: CASSEIAGRVTEAFF. DNA of the CDR3: TGTGCCAGCAGTGAAATTGCGGGCCGGGTCACTGAAGCTTTCTTT.

The genes are TRBV7-2 and TRBJ2-7; TRBD1 agrees at 9 bases. The CDR3 loop spans 16 amino acids. J lost 5 bases, V lost 0 bases, and 8 bases had no gene match. Germline V lookup: CDR1 SGHTA, CDR2 FQGNSA. The CDR3 is CASSLASGQGINEQYF. The CDR3 DNA sequence: TGTGCCAGCAGCTTAGCGTCAGGACAGGGGATCAACGAGCAGTACTTC.

This clone was seen once. The J gene is TRBJ2-2, the V gene TRBV6-4, with a possible D match to TRBD2 (6 bases). The V gene's germline CDR1 is MRHNA and CDR2 SNTAGT. Trimming cost V 6 bases and J 3 bases, with 8 bases left between them. The CDR3 has 13 amino acids. CDR3 in amino acids: CASSGSDTGELFF. CDR3 sequence (DNA): TGTGCCAGCAGCGGGAGTGACACCGGGGAGCTGTTTTTT.

The gene calls are TRBV29-1 and TRBJ2-2; 8 bases map to TRBD1. CDR1 is SQVTM and CDR2 is ANQGSEA in the germline V gene. CDR3 size: 14 residues. The V and J ends lost 4 bases and 1 base, in that order; junction bases with no gene match: 2. CDR3 sequence: CSVAGQGNTGELFF. DNA for the CDR3: TGCAGCGTTGCCGGACAGGGGAACACCGGGGAGCTGTTTTTT.

This sequence joins TRBV7-8 and TRBJ2-2; 11 nucleotides align to TRBD1. This CDR3 is built from 15 residues. Germline V gives CDR1 SGHVS, CDR2 FQNEAQ. V lost 5 bases and J lost 6; bases outside the gene matches: 5. This CDR3 reads CASSPWGQGAGELFF. CDR3 bases: TGTGCCAGCAGCCCGTGGGGACAGGGGGCCGGGGAGCTGTTTTTT. The full variable domain, its missing parts supplied by reference TRBV7-8 and TRBJ2-2, is GAGVSQSPRYKVAKRGQDVALRCDPISGHVSLFWYQQALGQGPEFLTYFQNEAQLDKSGLPSDRFFAERPEGSVSTLKIQRTQQEDSAVYLCASSPWGQGAGELFFGEGSRLTVL.

This rearrangement joins TRBV28 to TRBJ1-1, with TRBD1 matching 10 bases. The trim removed 6 bases at V and 6 bases at J, leaving 10 bases unmatched. The length of the CDR3 is 15 residues. Germline CDR1 and CDR2: MDHEN and SYDVKM. CDR3 nucleotides: TGTGCCAGCAGCCATAAGGGACAGGGGCAGGCTGAAGCTTTCTTT. Its translation: CASSHKGQGQAEAFF.

This chain links TRBV25-1 with TRBJ2-2; D unclear. In germline, CDR1 is MGHDK, CDR2 SYGVNS. V was shortened by 4 bases and J by 1 base, with 4 bases between the two germline ends. The CDR3 sequence is 13 residues long. The CDR3 here is CASSVQNTGELFF. The CDR3 nucleotides read TGTGCCAGCAGTGTCCAGAACACCGGGGAGCTGTTTTTT.

This clone was recorded once. V and J are TRBV6-6 and TRBJ2-4, with 7 bases identical to TRBD1. The junction had 9 bases not matched to a gene; V was cut back by 6 bases and J by 1 base. Germline V gene lookup returns CDR1 MNHNY and CDR2 SVGAGI (reference sequence). The CDR3 covers 16 residues. DNA of the CDR3: TGTGCCAGCAGCCTAGACAGGGTCGGTGCCAAAAACATTCAGTACTTC. Translating gives CASSLDRVGAKNIQYF.

CDR3 coding DNA: TGCAGTCCCCCGGAGGCGGATACGCAGTATTTT. Translating it yields CSPPEADTQYF. This sequence joins TRBV20-1 and TRBJ2-3; TRBD2 might be the D (5 bases). V lost 8 bases and J lost 6, with 12 bases in between. The CDR3 extends over 11 amino acids. Germline V gene data show CDR1 as DFQATT and CDR2 as SNEGSKA (reference sequence).

The chain joins TRBV28 to TRBJ1-5; the D is unclear. CDR1 and CDR2 from the germline V gene are MDHEN and SYDVKM. This CDR3 has 13 residues. V was shortened by 5 bases and J by 2 bases, with 7 bases between the two germline ends. CDR3 DNA: TGTGCCAGCAGTACCGGGGGCAATCAGCCCCAGCATTTT. This sequence encodes CASSTGGNQPQHF.

This chain links TRBV30 with TRBJ2-3, with 9 bases lining up with TRBD2. CDR1 is GTSNPN, CDR2 SVGIG, per germline (reference sequence). This CDR3 contains 17 residues. J lost 9 bases, V lost 2 bases, and 18 bases had no gene match. The CDR3 DNA is TGTGCCTGGAGTCGCCCCACTGTGGGGCGGGAGGGCGGGACGCAGTATTTT. It translates to CAWSRPTVGREGGTQYF.

V is TRBV5-1 and J is TRBJ2-1, with 14 bases lining up with TRBD2. Germline CDR1 is SGHRS and CDR2 is YFSETQ. The trim removed 2 bases at V and 2 bases at J, leaving 6 bases unmatched. The CDR3 is 18 amino acids. The CDR3 region is CASSFGLAGGLTYNEQFF. The CDR3 region has the DNA TGCGCCAGCAGCTTCGGACTAGCGGGAGGTTTAACCTACAATGAGCAGTTCTTC.